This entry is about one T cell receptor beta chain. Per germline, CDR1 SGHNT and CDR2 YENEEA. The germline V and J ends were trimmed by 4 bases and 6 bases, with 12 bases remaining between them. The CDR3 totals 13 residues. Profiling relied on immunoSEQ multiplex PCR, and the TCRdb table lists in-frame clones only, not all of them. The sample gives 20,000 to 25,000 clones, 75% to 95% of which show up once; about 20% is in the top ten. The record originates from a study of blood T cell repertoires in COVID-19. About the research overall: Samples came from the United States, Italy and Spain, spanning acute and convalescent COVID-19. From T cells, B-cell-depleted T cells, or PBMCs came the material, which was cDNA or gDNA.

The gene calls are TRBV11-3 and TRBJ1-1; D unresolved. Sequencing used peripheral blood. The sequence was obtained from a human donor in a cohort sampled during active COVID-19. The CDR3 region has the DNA TGTGCCAGCAGCTCCCGGAGAGTATCTGAAGCTTTCTTT. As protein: CASSSRRVSEAFF.